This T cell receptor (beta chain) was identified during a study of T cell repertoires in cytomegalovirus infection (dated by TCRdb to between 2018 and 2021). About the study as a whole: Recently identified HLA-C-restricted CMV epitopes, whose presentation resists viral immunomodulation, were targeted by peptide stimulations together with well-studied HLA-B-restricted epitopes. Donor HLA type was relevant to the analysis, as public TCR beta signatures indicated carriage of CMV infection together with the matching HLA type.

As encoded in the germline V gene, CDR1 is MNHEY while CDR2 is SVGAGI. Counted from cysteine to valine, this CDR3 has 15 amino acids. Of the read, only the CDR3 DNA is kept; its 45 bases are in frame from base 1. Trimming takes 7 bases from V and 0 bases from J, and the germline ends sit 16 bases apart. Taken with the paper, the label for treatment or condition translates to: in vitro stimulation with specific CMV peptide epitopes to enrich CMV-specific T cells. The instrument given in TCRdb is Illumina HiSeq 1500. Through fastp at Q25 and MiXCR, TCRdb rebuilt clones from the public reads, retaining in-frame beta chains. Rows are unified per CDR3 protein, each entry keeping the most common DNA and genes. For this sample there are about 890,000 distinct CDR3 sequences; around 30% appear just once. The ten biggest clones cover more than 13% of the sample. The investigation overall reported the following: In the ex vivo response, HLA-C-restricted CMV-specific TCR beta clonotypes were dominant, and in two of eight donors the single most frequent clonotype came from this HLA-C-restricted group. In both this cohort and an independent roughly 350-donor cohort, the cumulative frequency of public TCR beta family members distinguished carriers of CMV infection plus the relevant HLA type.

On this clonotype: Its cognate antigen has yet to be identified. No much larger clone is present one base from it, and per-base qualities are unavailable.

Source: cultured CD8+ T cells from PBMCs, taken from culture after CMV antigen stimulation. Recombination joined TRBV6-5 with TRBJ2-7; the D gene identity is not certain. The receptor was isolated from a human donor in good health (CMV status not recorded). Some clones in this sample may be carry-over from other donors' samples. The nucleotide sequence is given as TGTGCCAGCACCTATGGGATGGCAGGCTCCTACGAGCAGTACGTC. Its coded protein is CASTYGMAGSYEQYV.